Below are 5 T cell receptor beta chains sequenced from a single sample in a study of PD-1 blockade in classical Hodgkin lymphoma. Regarding time point: cycle 4 day 1 (C4D1), after less than 7 weeks of nivolumab. Every one of the patients relapsed after autologous stem cell transplantation (brentuximab vedotin exposure was variable). Profiling relied on immunoSEQ multiplex PCR, and the TCRdb table lists in-frame clones only, not all of them. The profile covers around 60,000 clones, with around 94% appearing a single time and around 8% taken by the ten largest. Sequencing was performed on peripheral blood mononuclear cells (PBMCs), taken before the fourth cycle of nivolumab. The source of these receptors is a human donor with classical Hodgkin lymphoma.

A note on this clone: Other nucleotide sequences from this sample produce the same CDR3. The chain employs TRBV18 and TRBJ2-3, with D hard to call. The ends were cut back, 3 bases at V and 1 base at J, with 2 bases in the middle. This CDR3 comprises 12 residues. Germline V CDR1 and CDR2: KGHSH, LQKENI. The CDR3 sequence is CASSPGTDTQYF. The CDR3 nucleotides are TGTGCCAGCTCACCCGGCACAGATACGCAGTATTTT.

CDR3 sequence (DNA): TGTGCCAGCAGCGCCGGACTAGCGTACACAGATACGCAGTATTTT. Protein sequence: CASSAGLAYTDTQYF. The chain links TRBV9 to TRBJ2-3; 9 bases match TRBD2. Germline CDR1 and CDR2: SGDLS and YYNGEE. V trimming: 3 bases; J trimming: 2 bases; junction bases outside the gene matches: 4. This CDR3 is built from 15 residues.

This chain links TRBV13 with TRBJ1-1, with no clear D. CDR1 is PRHDT, CDR2 FYEKMQ, per germline (reference sequence). CDR3 length equals 13 residues. Trimming removed 5 bases from V and 3 bases from J, with 10 bases in between. The CDR3 sequence is CASSTRTYTEAFF. The CDR3 nucleotides are TGTGCCAGCAGCACCAGGACTTACACTGAAGCTTTCTTT.

The chain has TRBV19 and TRBJ2-5; no clear D gene. Germline loops: CDR1 LNHDA, CDR2 SQIVND (reference sequence). The CDR3 runs 16 residues. Trimming removed 1 base at V and 4 bases at J, with 16 bases between. The CDR3 is CASSIGSSLLLETQYF. The CDR3 region has the DNA TGTGCCAGTAGTATAGGGAGCAGCCTTTTGTTAGAGACCCAGTACTTC.

As for this clone: The junction differs from germline at one of its ends, possibly a read error. The V call is TRBV7-7, the J call TRBJ2-5; no firm D call. The CDR3 is 14 residues long. The germline gives CDR1 SSHAT, CDR2 FNYEAQ (reference sequence). CDR3 in amino acids: CASSLSGSGETQYF. CDR3 bases: TGTGCTAGCAGCTTATCGGGTTCGGGAGAGACCCAGTACTTC.